Listed below are T cell receptor beta chains from one sample, sequenced in a study of blood T cell repertoires in COVID-19. Some clones are missing from TCRdb's copy, which holds only in-frame ones; the method was immunoSEQ multiplex PCR. The sample contains 380,000 or so clones, about 90% of which appear only once. Sequencing was done on a sample of peripheral blood. The source of these receptors is a man between 40 and 49 years old with acute or convalescent COVID-19. Both conserved end residues are part of each CDR3. A D gene is named only where the DNA matches it firmly. Rows may omit the clone size; those that give it use once, few, many or a size class.

d_call,clone_size,v_call,j_call,cdr3_aa,cdr3_nt
TRBD1,.,TRBV7-2,TRBJ2-1,CASSLVRSLGQGSYNEQFF,TGTGCCAGCAGCTTAGTTCGGTCCTTAGGACAGGGTTCCTACAATGAGCAGTTCTTC
.,.,TRBV28,TRBJ2-1,CASSWSSGDVEQFF,TGTGCCAGCAGTTGGTCCTCAGGGGACGTTGAGCAGTTCTTC
.,few,TRBV11-2,TRBJ1-4,CASSLGYRVANEKLFF,TGTGCCAGCAGCTTGGGATACAGGGTGGCTAATGAAAAACTGTTTTTT
TRBD1,.,TRBV5-1,TRBJ1-4,CASSLASGGTNEKLFF,TGCGCCAGCAGCTTGGCCTCAGGGGGGACTAATGAAAAACTGTTTTTT
TRBD1,.,TRBV7-8,TRBJ1-2,CASSSPGQGAGAGYTF,TGTGCCAGCAGCTCACCGGGACAGGGGGCGGGGGCTGGCTACACCTTC
TRBD2,.,TRBV7-6,TRBJ2-2,CASRPLAGGQIGELFF,TGTGCCAGCAGACCCCTAGCGGGGGGGCAAATCGGGGAGCTGTTTTTT
.,.,TRBV9,TRBJ1-6,CASSVAPDMATHSPLHF,TGTGCCAGCAGCGTAGCCCCCGATATGGCCACGCATTCACCCCTCCACTTT
TRBD2,.,TRBV5-1,TRBJ2-1,CASSLGSGTSYNEQFF,TGCGCCAGCAGCTTGGGTAGCGGGACATCCTACAATGAGCAGTTCTTC
TRBD1,.,TRBV18,TRBJ2-7,CASFRDSSYEQYF,TGTGCCAGCTTCCGGGACAGCTCCTACGAGCAGTACTTC
.,.,TRBV27,TRBJ2-1,CASSLMTETYNEQFF,TGTGCCAGCAGTTTAATGACGGAGACCTACAATGAGCAGTTCTTC
.,.,TRBV3-1/TRBV3-2,TRBJ1-1,CASSHMNTEAFF,TGTGCCAGCAGTCACATGAACACTGAAGCTTTCTTT
TRBD1,.,TRBV11-1,TRBJ1-2,CASSLGDSYGYTF,TGTGCCAGCAGCTTAGGGGACAGCTATGGCTACACCTTC
TRBD1,.,TRBV18,TRBJ2-7,CASSLDRGTNDEQYF,TGTGCCAGCTCCCTCGACAGGGGTACCAACGACGAGCAGTACTTC
TRBD1,.,TRBV19,TRBJ1-1,CASSIGTGIMNTEAFF,TGTGCCAGTAGTATCGGGACAGGGATTATGAACACTGAAGCTTTCTTT
TRBD1,.,TRBV2,TRBJ2-5,CASSEASGQSETQYF,TGTGCCAGCAGTGAAGCTTCGGGACAGTCAGAGACCCAGTACTTC
.,.,TRBV7-9,TRBJ2-2,CASYSPPGELFF,TGTGCCAGCTATAGTCCCCCCGGGGAGCTGTTTTTT
TRBD2,.,TRBV27,TRBJ2-3,CASREGLAGGLDTQYF,TGTGCCAGCAGGGAAGGACTAGCGGGGGGGTTAGATACGCAGTATTTT
.,.,TRBV27,TRBJ2-1,CASSLVGSYNEQFF,TGTGCCAGCAGTTTAGTCGGTTCCTACAATGAGCAGTTCTTC
TRBD1,.,TRBV18,TRBJ1-1,CASSPSGGLNTEAFF,TGTGCCAGCTCACCTTCAGGGGGGCTGAACACTGAAGCTTTCTTT
.,.,TRBV7-2,TRBJ2-3,CASSSDGREVDTQYF,TGTGCCAGCAGTTCCGATGGGAGAGAAGTAGATACGCAGTATTTT
.,.,TRBV5-6,TRBJ2-1,CASSLFIENEQFF,TGTGCCAGCAGCTTGTTTATCGAGAATGAGCAGTTCTTC
.,many,TRBV7-3,TRBJ2-1,CASSLRRGDSYNEQFF,TGTGCCAGCAGCTTAAGACGCGGTGATTCCTACAATGAGCAGTTCTTC
.,.,TRBV28,TRBJ1-1,CASSLYTEAFF,TGTGCCAGCAGTCTTTACACTGAAGCTTTCTTT
TRBD1,.,TRBV6-5,TRBJ2-7,CAAEDRATYEQYF,TGTGCCGCCGAGGACAGGGCCACCTACGAGCAGTACTTC
TRBD1,.,TRBV5-1,TRBJ2-2,CASRLGVGTGFNTGELFF,TGCGCCAGCAGACTTGGCGTCGGGACAGGGTTTAACACCGGGGAGCTGTTTTTT
.,.,TRBV29-1,TRBJ2-2,CSVEEFRGGNTGELFF,TGCAGCGTTGAAGAGTTCAGGGGCGGCAACACCGGGGAGCTGTTTTTT
.,.,TRBV5-6,TRBJ2-1,CASSLGGSFYNEQFF,TGTGCCAGCAGCCTAGGGGGATCCTTTTACAATGAGCAGTTCTTC
.,.,TRBV6-5,TRBJ1-1,CASSYSTGGDTEAFF,TGTGCCAGCAGTTACTCGACTGGGGGCGACACTGAAGCTTTCTTT
TRBD1,.,TRBV10-3,TRBJ1-2,CAIRTGQGALGYTF,TGTGCCATCAGGACAGGACAGGGGGCTTTGGGCTACACCTTC
.,once,TRBV2,TRBJ2-7,CASSDRQVRYEQYF,TGTGCCAGCAGTGATCGGCAGGTTAGGTACGAGCAGTACTTC
.,.,TRBV9,TRBJ1-6,CASSGRSGINSPLHF,TGTGCCAGCAGCGGCCGATCGGGGATTAATTCACCCCTCCACTTT
.,.,TRBV27,TRBJ1-2,CASGLRTGYQHGYTF,TGTGCCAGCGGACTGAGAACCGGGTACCAACATGGCTACACCTTC
.,.,TRBV19,TRBJ1-5,CASSWGQGNQPQHF,TGTGCCAGTAGTTGGGGGCAGGGCAATCAGCCCCAGCATTTT
.,.,TRBV2,TRBJ1-1,CASSDEGGPLNTEAFF,TGTGCCAGCAGTGACGAAGGGGGACCCTTGAACACTGAAGCTTTCTTT
.,.,TRBV29-1,TRBJ1-1,CSVGPLSSTEAFF,TGCAGCGTCGGTCCCTTAAGTAGCACTGAAGCTTTCTTT
.,.,TRBV7-8,TRBJ1-1,CASSLRTLRVNTEAFF,TGTGCCAGCAGCTTACGGACTTTGAGGGTGAACACTGAAGCTTTCTTT
.,once,TRBV7-6,TRBJ2-6,CASGLGGANVLTF,TGTGCCAGCGGACTCGGGGGGGCCAACGTCCTGACTTTC
.,.,TRBV25-1,TRBJ1-1,CASGKYRDEAFF,TGTGCCAGCGGCAAATACAGGGACGAAGCTTTCTTT
TRBD2,.,TRBV19,TRBJ2-7,CASSIVGLAGVEQYF,TGTGCCAGTAGTATCGTGGGACTAGCGGGAGTCGAGCAGTACTTC
TRBD1,.,TRBV5-1,TRBJ2-2,CASSLKTGRSTGELFF,TGCGCCAGCAGCTTGAAGACAGGGAGAAGCACCGGGGAGCTGTTTTTT
.,once,TRBV10-3,TRBJ1-2,CAIRAGTYYGYTF,TGTGCCATCAGGGCAGGCACCTACTATGGCTACACCTTC